The rows below give T cell receptor beta chains drawn from one sample of a study of neurological immune-mediated disorders. Each CDR3 protein is one row after TCRdb ran MiXCR on the 5' RACE reads. The table lists tens of thousands of distinct CDR3 sequences, 4.5% to 5.5% of them singletons. What was sequenced was PBMCs. These receptors came from a man aged 30-40 years with multiple sclerosis. Each CDR3 is given with its conserved first and last residue. Fields, in order: clone size, V gene, J gene, D gene, CDR3 length, CDR3 protein, CDR3 DNA. D genes are given only for firm matches. Some rows have no size entry. The others give once, few or many, or a class for an expanded clone.

many	TRBV20-1	TRBJ2-3	TRBD2	14	CSAPPGGSTDTQYF	TGCAGTGCTCCCCCGGGGGGAAGCACAGATACGCAGTATTTT
many	TRBV20-1	TRBJ1-4	TRBD1	14	CSARQGALNEKLFF	TGCAGTGCTAGACAGGGGGCCCTGAATGAAAAACTGTTTTTT
few	TRBV12-3/TRBV12-4	TRBJ1-6	TRBD1	17	CASSPPGGGSYNSPLNF	TGTGCCAGCAGTCCGCCCGGAGGGGGCTCCTATAATTCACCCCTCAACTTT
once	TRBV10-3	TRBJ1-1	NA	12	CAISEWDTEAFF	TGTGCCATCAGTGAATGGGACACTGAAGCTTTCTTT
many	TRBV5-1	TRBJ2-1	NA	13	CASSFWQNNEQFF	TGCGCCAGCAGCTTTTGGCAGAACAATGAGCAGTTCTTC
many	TRBV3-1	TRBJ1-1	NA	12	CASSHGNTEAFF	TGTGCCAGCAGCCATGGGAACACTGAAGCTTTCTTT
NA	TRBV12-3/TRBV12-4	TRBJ2-1	NA	12	CASSSGEGEQFF	TGTGCCAGCAGTTCAGGGGAGGGTGAGCAGTTCTTC
few	TRBV20-1	TRBJ2-3	NA	15	CSASPGDLNADTQYF	TGCAGTGCTAGTCCCGGTGACCTTAACGCAGATACGCAGTATTTT
many	TRBV20-1	TRBJ1-2	NA	15	CSARSRGTNNYGYTF	TGCAGTGCTAGGTCTCGCGGGACTAACAACTATGGCTACACCTTC
many	TRBV7-9	TRBJ2-2	NA	14	CASSLGPSTGELFF	TGTGCCAGCAGCTTGGGTCCTAGCACCGGGGAGCTGTTTTTT
many	TRBV10-3	TRBJ1-6	NA	14	CAISGTENNSPLHF	TGTGCCATCAGTGGGACAGAGAATAATTCACCCCTCCACTTT
few	TRBV3-1	TRBJ1-4	NA	12	CASSPLGRELFF	TGTGCCAGCAGCCCGTTGGGGCGGGAACTGTTTTTT
NA	TRBV15	TRBJ1-5	NA	14	CATSRVGGNQPQNF	TGTGCCACCAGCAGAGTCGGGGGCAATCAGCCCCAGAATTTT
many	TRBV27	TRBJ1-2	NA	14	CASSPLVTHYGYTF	TGTGCCAGCAGTCCCCTGGTCACCCACTATGGCTACACCTTC
many	TRBV12-3/TRBV12-4	TRBJ2-1	NA	17	CASSPRTPLSSYNEQFF	TGTGCCAGCAGTCCCCGGACGCCCTTAAGCTCCTACAATGAGCAGTTCTTC
many	TRBV20-1	TRBJ2-3	TRBD2	14	CSVQAAGEADTQYF	TGCAGTGTTCAGGCTGCGGGGGAAGCAGATACGCAGTATTTT
many	TRBV12-3/TRBV12-4	TRBJ1-5	NA	15	CASSLSSGMNQPQHF	TGTGCCAGCAGTTTAAGTTCAGGGATGAATCAGCCCCAGCATTTT
few	TRBV15	TRBJ1-5	NA	13	CATWGGANQPQHF	TGTGCCACCTGGGGGGGGGCGAATCAGCCCCAGCATTTT
many	TRBV12-3/TRBV12-4	TRBJ2-3	NA	13	CAVHREFTDTQYF	TGTGCCGTTCACCGCGAATTCACAGATACGCAGTATTTT
many	TRBV12-5	TRBJ1-5	TRBD1	15	CASGLATGSNQPQHF	TGTGCTAGTGGTCTAGCGACAGGGTCAAACCAGCCCCAGCATTTT
many	TRBV6-5	TRBJ2-5	NA	15	CASSYSPALGETQYF	TGTGCCAGCAGTTACTCGCCCGCCCTGGGGGAGACCCAGTACTTC
many	TRBV5-8	TRBJ2-3	NA	16	CASSLGHTGGADTQYF	TGTGCCAGCAGCTTGGGGCATACAGGGGGGGCAGATACGCAGTATTTT
many	TRBV10-3	TRBJ1-1	NA	15	CAISESRGGNTEAFF	TGTGCCATCAGTGAGTCAAGGGGAGGGAACACTGAAGCTTTCTTT
few	TRBV7-9	TRBJ1-2	NA	13	CASSPGLPIGYTF	TGTGCCAGCAGCCCGGGACTCCCCATTGGCTACACCTTC
many	TRBV24-1	TRBJ2-1	NA	15	CATSDLRTGEDEQFF	TGTGCCACCAGTGATTTGCGAACAGGGGAGGATGAGCAGTTCTTC
NA	TRBV2	TRBJ2-3	NA	17	CASTLEGPGFTTDTQYF	TGTGCCAGCACTCTCGAAGGGCCAGGCTTCACCACAGATACGCAGTATTTT
few	TRBV4-1	TRBJ1-5	NA	16	CASRSVKGRGLQPQNF	TGCGCCAGCAGATCGGTGAAAGGAAGGGGTCTTCAGCCCCAGAATTTT
many	TRBV5-8	TRBJ2-1	NA	13	CASSLIRVIEQFF	TGTGCCAGCAGCTTGATCAGGGTCATTGAGCAGTTCTTC
many	TRBV15	TRBJ2-1	TRBD2	15	CATSRGSSGNNEQFF	TGTGCCACCAGCAGAGGTTCTAGCGGGAACAATGAGCAGTTCTTC
many	TRBV4-1	TRBJ1-3	NA	14	CASSQTVSGNTIYF	TGCGCCAGCAGCCAAACGGTATCTGGAAACACCATATATTTT
many	TRBV20-1	TRBJ1-4	NA	15	CSARGQLLTNEKLFF	TGCAGTGCTAGGGGGCAGCTCCTAACTAATGAAAAACTGTTTTTT
many	TRBV5-5	TRBJ1-2	NA	15	CASSLAFRGAYGYTF	TGTGCCAGCAGCTTGGCATTTCGGGGGGCATATGGCTACACCTTC
many	TRBV5-1	TRBJ1-1	NA	15	CASSLVLGQVTEAFF	TGCGCCAGCAGCTTGGTCCTGGGCCAAGTCACTGAAGCTTTCTTT
many	TRBV12-3/TRBV12-4	TRBJ1-2	NA	14	CASSLNGANYGYTF	TGTGCCAGCAGTTTAAATGGAGCTAACTATGGCTACACCTTC
many	TRBV5-1	TRBJ1-1	TRBD1	15	CASSWGQGAITEAFF	TGCGCCAGCAGCTGGGGACAGGGGGCGATCACTGAAGCTTTCTTT
NA	TRBV6-5	TRBJ1-6	TRBD1	14	CASSNRGRDSPLNF	TGTGCCAGCAGTAACAGGGGGCGCGATTCACCCCTCAACTTT
few	TRBV20-1	TRBJ2-3	TRBD1	14	CSASGTGSTDTQYF	TGCAGTGCGTCCGGGACAGGGAGCACAGATACGCAGTATTTT
many	TRBV2	TRBJ1-1	NA	13	CASSAGPGTEAFF	TGTGCCAGCAGCGCAGGGCCGGGCACTGAAGCTTTCTTT
many	TRBV27	TRBJ2-6	NA	15	CASSLILAGANVLTF	TGTGCCAGCAGTTTAATTCTCGCTGGGGCCAACGTCCTGACTTTC
NA	TRBV10-3	TRBJ2-7	NA	13	CAISEPPSYEQYF	TGTGCCATCAGTGAGCCCCCCTCCTACGAGCAGTACTTC
few	TRBV10-3	TRBJ2-7	NA	13	CAISEKSSYEQYF	TGTGCCATCAGTGAAAAGAGCTCCTACGAGCAGTACTTC
many	TRBV12-3/TRBV12-4	TRBJ1-1	NA	15	CASSLFGRLNTEAFF	TGTGCCAGCAGTTTATTTGGCAGACTGAACACTGAAGCTTTCTTT
few	TRBV7-2	TRBJ2-1	NA	13	CASSMTVYNEQFF	TGTGCCAGCAGCATGACAGTTTACAATGAGCAGTTCTTC
many	TRBV6-5	TRBJ1-2	TRBD1	14	CASSYLQGSYGYTF	TGTGCCAGCAGTTACTTACAGGGGAGCTATGGCTACACCTTC
many	TRBV5-1	TRBJ2-3	NA	17	CASSSSHGVGAPDTQYF	TGCGCCAGCAGTTCCTCACACGGGGTCGGGGCCCCAGATACGCAGTATTTT
many	TRBV12-3/TRBV12-4	TRBJ2-4	TRBD2	16	CASSPGLAFVKNIQYF	TGTGCCAGCAGTCCTGGACTAGCGTTTGTCAAAAACATTCAGTACTTC